Following are 26 T cell receptor beta chains from one sample sequenced in a study of cytomegalovirus exposure and HLA in healthy donors. 13 Jbeta primers and 60 Vbeta primers were used for the PCR. Produced via immunoSEQ multiplex PCR; TCRdb's table is partial and in-frame only. This sample yields about 89,000 clones, of which around 85% are seen a single time; 2.7% belongs to the top ten. Specimen: PBMCs. The source is a man aged 25-40 years in good health and CMV-seronegative.

This chain connects TRBV11-2 to TRBJ2-7; 11 bases map to TRBD2. The CDR3 totals 15 residues. Germline V gene data show CDR1 as SGHAT and CDR2 as FQNNGV. The ends lost 6 bases at V and 1 base at J; junction bases unmatched: 5. CDR3 sequence: CASRRTSGGSYEQYF. The DNA for the CDR3 is TGTGCCAGCAGAAGAACTAGCGGGGGATCCTACGAGCAGTACTTC.

The gene calls are TRBV7-8 and TRBJ1-1; D call uncertain. Trimming pared 3 bases from V and 0 bases from J, leaving 14 bases between. The CDR3 contains 16 residues. The germline gives CDR1 SGHVS, CDR2 FQNEAQ. The CDR3 coding sequence is TGTGCCAGCAGCTTCCGCTGGCAGAGGATGAACACTGAAGCTTTCTTT. It yields the protein CASSFRWQRMNTEAFF.

This sequence joins TRBV29-1 and TRBJ1-5; 7 bases map to TRBD1. V shed 4 bases and J 9 bases; nucleotides not matched to a gene: 9. Germline CDR1 and CDR2: SQVTM and ANQGSEA. The CDR3 totals 13 residues. In nucleotides, the CDR3 is TGCAGCGTTGCATCAGGGGGTGAAGGGCCCCAGCATTTT. It encodes CSVASGGEGPQHF.

The V gene is TRBV19, the J gene TRBJ1-1; D is possibly TRBD1 (6 bases). The CDR3 contains 16 residues. V lost 4 bases and J 3 bases, leaving 18 bases between the germline ends. The germline V gene encodes CDR1 LNHDA and CDR2 SQIVND (reference sequence). The CDR3 sequence: CASSRDNALLHTEAFF. The CDR3 coding sequence is TGTGCCAGTAGTAGGGACAACGCCCTTTTGCACACTGAAGCTTTCTTT.

The chain recombines TRBV27 with TRBJ1-2; weak D call: TRBD1 (5 bases). This CDR3 has 14 amino acids. Trimming pared 4 bases from V and 13 bases from J, leaving 22 bases between. Germline V gene sequence: CDR1 MNHEY, CDR2 SMNVEV (reference sequence). CDR3 region: CASSSGLKGGFSTF. The DNA of the CDR3 is TGTGCCAGCAGTTCGGGGCTGAAAGGAGGGTTTTCCACCTTC.

The J gene is TRBJ2-2, the V gene TRBV6-5; 8 positions match TRBD2. Germline CDR1 is MNHEY and CDR2 is SVGAGI. Trimming took 5 bases from V and 4 from J; bases not matched to a gene: 6. The CDR3 covers 15 residues. CDR3 sequence reads: CASSPSGTSTGELFF. The CDR3 DNA reads as TGTGCCAGCAGTCCCTCGGGGACTAGCACCGGGGAGCTGTTTTTT.

This clone was observed once. The chain links TRBV28 to TRBJ1-2; no clear D gene. The CDR3 runs to 16 residues. Between the trimmed V and J ends, which lost 6 bases and 1 base, there was a span of 18 bases. In germline, CDR1 is MDHEN, CDR2 SYDVKM. Here the CDR3 reads CASSHARRLVNYGYTF. CDR3 nucleotides: TGTGCCAGCAGCCATGCGCGGCGCCTTGTTAACTATGGCTACACCTTC.

The chain has TRBV30 and TRBJ1-3; 7 nucleotides line up with TRBD1. J gave up 0 bases and V 2 bases, and 4 bases lay outside the gene matches. Germline CDR1 and CDR2: GTSNPN and SVGIG (reference sequence). The CDR3 totals 15 residues. CDR3 region: CAWSLGDSSGNTIYF. CDR3 in DNA: TGTGCCTGGAGTCTAGGGGACAGCTCTGGAAACACCATATATTTT.

V and J are TRBV7-9 and TRBJ1-2, with D maybe TRBD1 (5 bases). V was pared by 6 bases and J by 5 bases, with 13 bases between. The germline CDR1 and CDR2 sequences are SEHNR and FQNEAQ (reference sequence). The CDR3 has 13 residues. CDR3 nucleotides: TGTGCCAGCAGGCAACCCGGGACTTATGGCTACACCTTC. It is translated as CASRQPGTYGYTF.

The chain has TRBV2 and TRBJ1-2; D perhaps matches TRBD1 (5 bases). The CDR3 consists of 15 residues. The germline CDR1 and CDR2 sequences are SNHLY and FYNNEI. V lost 6 bases, J lost 1 base, and 15 bases lay in between. In nucleotides, the CDR3 is TGTGCCAGCAGCTTAATCAGGGATGGTAACTATGGCTACACCTTC. Its protein product is CASSLIRDGNYGYTF.

The chain combines TRBV6-1 with TRBJ1-1; TRBD1 aligns across 9 bases. J was trimmed by 1 base and V by 6 bases; bases with no gene match: 3. The CDR3 consists of 14 residues. Looked up from germline, CDR1 is MNHNS and CDR2 is SASEGT. CDR3 protein: CASRRTGANTEAFF. The DNA for the CDR3 is TGTGCCAGCAGGAGGACAGGGGCGAACACTGAAGCTTTCTTT.

This rearrangement joins TRBV5-4 to TRBJ1-4; possible D gene TRBD1, 5 bases. Trimming shortened V by 4 bases and J by 5 bases, and 15 bases separated the two germline ends. The germline gives CDR1 SGHNT, CDR2 YYREEE (reference sequence). This CDR3 is 15 amino acids long. The CDR3 region is CASSEGLISNEKLFF. The DNA of the CDR3 is TGTGCCAGCAGCGAGGGACTGATTTCGAATGAAAAACTGTTTTTT.

The chain carries TRBV7-2 and TRBJ1-2; D remains ambiguous. CDR3 size: 12 residues. V lost 7 bases and J lost 4, with 10 bases in between. Germline V lookup: CDR1 SGHTA, CDR2 FQGNSA. CDR3 nucleotide sequence: TGTGCCAGCATGGTCCTAGGCTATGGCTACACCTTC. It encodes CASMVLGYGYTF.

The chain carries TRBV20-1 and TRBJ1-2; tentative D call: TRBD1 (6 bases). The CDR3 covers 11 residues. Germline CDR1 DFQATT, CDR2 SNEGSKA (reference sequence). Trimming pared 3 bases from V and 8 bases from J, leaving 10 bases between. The CDR3 loop is CSARRGGGYTF. The CDR3 nucleotides read TGCAGTGCTAGGCGGGGGGGCGGCTACACCTTC.

This chain joins TRBV2 and TRBJ2-3; TRBD1 matches 7 bases. The CDR3 spans 13 residues. Germline assignment: CDR1 SNHLY and CDR2 FYNNEI. V was clipped by 4 bases and J by 5 bases; unmatched bases: 3. The CDR3: CASSAGQKDTQYF. The DNA of the CDR3 is TGTGCCAGCAGTGCGGGACAGAAAGATACGCAGTATTTT.

This sequence joins TRBV6-5 and TRBJ1-4; perhaps TRBD1 as D (5 bases). Germline CDR1 reads MNHEY; CDR2 reads SVGAGI. The V and J ends lost 0 bases and 8 bases respectively, with 7 bases between them. The CDR3 extends over 13 amino acids. In nucleotides, the CDR3 is TGTGCCAGCAGTTACTCTTCAGGGGAAAAACTGTTTTTT. Residues: CASSYSSGEKLFF.

The CDR3: CAISEEAETQYF. The CDR3 DNA is TGTGCCATCAGTGAGGAGGCGGAGACCCAGTACTTC. The rearrangement uses TRBV10-3 and TRBJ2-5; no clear D gene. The germline V gene has CDR1 ENHRY and CDR2 SYGVKD. The V end was cut by 2 bases, the J end by 5 bases, with 6 bases between. The CDR3 is 12 residues long.

This chain connects TRBV7-8 to TRBJ2-5; D unresolved. The V and J ends lost 5 bases and 1 base respectively, with 8 bases between them. Looked up from germline, CDR1 is SGHVS and CDR2 is FQNEAQ. The CDR3 consists of 13 residues. CDR3 nucleotide sequence: TGTGCCAGCAGCCCCGTAGCCCAAGAGACCCAGTACTTC. The encoded protein is CASSPVAQETQYF.

The chain carries TRBV7-7 and TRBJ1-1, with a weak D call TRBD1 (6 bases). The CDR3 is 13 residues long. Germline CDR1 and CDR2: SSHAT and FNYEAQ (reference sequence). Trimming took off 5 bases at V and 8 bases at J, with 15 bases between the two ends. The DNA for the CDR3 is TGTGCCAGCAGCCGAGAGATGGGGGCGGAAGCTTTCTTT. Amino acids: CASSREMGAEAFF.

This sequence joins TRBV7-6 and TRBJ2-2; D not resolved. Germline V gene lookup returns CDR1 SGHVS and CDR2 FNYEAQ. Trimming stripped 5 bases from V and 1 base from J, with 11 bases between. CDR3 length equals 15 residues. CDR3 sequence: CASSPMRGNTGELFF. The CDR3 DNA reads as TGTGCCAGCAGCCCGATGAGAGGGAACACCGGGGAGCTGTTTTTT.

The V gene is TRBV5-6, the J gene TRBJ2-2, with D hard to call. Germline V gene sequence: CDR1 SGHDT, CDR2 YYEEEE. This CDR3 is 14 amino acids long. V lost 1 base to trimming and J lost 5 bases, with 9 bases between them. The CDR3 reads CASSLPTETGELFF. The CDR3 DNA reads TGTGCCAGCAGCTTGCCCACAGAAACCGGGGAGCTGTTTTTT.

V usage is TRBV18 and J usage is TRBJ1-3; D perhaps matches TRBD1 (6 bases). This CDR3 spans 14 amino acids. The V gene's germline CDR1 is KGHSH and CDR2 LQKENI. V was shortened by 3 bases and J by 5 bases, with 11 bases between the two germline ends. This CDR3 reads CASSPDSLRNTIYF. CDR3 DNA: TGTGCCAGCTCACCGGACAGCCTAAGAAACACCATATATTTT.

The rearrangement links TRBV5-1 to TRBJ1-6; D ambiguous. V was clipped by 4 bases and J by 0 bases, with 11 bases between them. CDR1 and CDR2 (germline): SGHRS, YFSETQ. This CDR3 contains 16 residues. CDR3: CASSIGSFSYNSPLHF. In nucleotides, the CDR3 is TGCGCCAGCAGCATTGGTAGCTTCTCCTATAATTCACCCCTCCACTTT.

The chain uses TRBV6-5 and TRBJ1-2, with 8 bases identical to TRBD1. The CDR3 has 16 amino acids. Trimming at V came to 3 bases and at J to 4 bases, leaving 10 bases not matched to a gene. The germline gives CDR1 MNHEY, CDR2 SVGAGI. CDR3 sequence (DNA): TGTGCCAGCAGTTATAGACCCGGGACAGGTACCTATGGCTACACCTTC. This sequence encodes CASSYRPGTGTYGYTF.

The chain combines TRBV2 with TRBJ1-1, with 8 bases aligning to TRBD1. This CDR3 is 12 amino acids long. Losses at the gene ends were 8 bases for V and 4 bases for J; bases not matched to a gene: 3. CDR1 is SNHLY, CDR2 FYNNEI, per germline. The CDR3 reads CASRTGFTEAFF. The DNA of the CDR3 is TGTGCCAGCCGGACAGGGTTCACTGAAGCTTTCTTT.

This sequence joins TRBV18 and TRBJ1-1, with 7 bases aligning to TRBD1. V was pared by 2 bases and J by 0 bases, with 6 bases of the junction left unmatched. This CDR3 comprises 16 residues. The germline V gene encodes CDR1 KGHSH and CDR2 LQKENI. The CDR3 protein is CASSPMSGQMNTEAFF. The CDR3 DNA sequence: TGTGCCAGCTCACCAATGTCGGGACAGATGAACACTGAAGCTTTCTTT.